The rows below give T cell receptor beta chains drawn from one sample of a study of blood T cells in healthy people across ages. Using its own MiXCR run on the 5' RACE reads, TCRdb lists one record per CDR3 protein. The sample includes some 560,000 distinct CDR3 sequences, about 27% of them seen just once. These data also featured in a second study, about T cells of mothers and their children.

Sequencing was carried out using blood. These receptors were obtained from a boy aged 2 to 10 in good health. Both conserved end residues are part of each CDR3. The D gene is left open where the match is weak. Clone sizes are given selectively: once, few, many, or a class where the clone is expanded.

j_gene: TRBJ1-2
len: 13
abundance: NA
v_gene: TRBV20-1
d_gene: NA
CDR3aa: CSARSGDLFGYTF
CDR3nt: TGCAGTGCTAGGAGCGGGGACCTCTTTGGCTACACCTTC

j_gene: TRBJ2-1
len: 14
abundance: few
v_gene: TRBV6-1
d_gene: NA
CDR3aa: CASSEIVKGNEQFF
CDR3nt: TGTGCCAGCAGTGAAATTGTCAAAGGCAATGAGCAGTTCTTC

j_gene: TRBJ1-2
len: 12
abundance: few
v_gene: TRBV15
d_gene: NA
CDR3aa: CATSGTDYGYTF
CDR3nt: TGTGCCACCTCCGGGACGGACTATGGCTACACCTTC

j_gene: TRBJ2-5
len: 17
abundance: NA
v_gene: TRBV27
d_gene: TRBD1
CDR3aa: CASSLYRPGQVGETQYF
CDR3nt: TGTGCCAGCAGTCTCTACAGACCGGGACAGGTGGGAGAGACCCAGTACTTC

j_gene: TRBJ2-5
len: 16
abundance: NA
v_gene: TRBV5-1
d_gene: TRBD2
CDR3aa: CASSLLTSGRMGTQYF
CDR3nt: TGCGCCAGCAGCCTCCTTACTAGCGGGAGAATGGGGACCCAGTACTTC

j_gene: TRBJ1-1
len: 13
abundance: few
v_gene: TRBV2
d_gene: NA
CDR3aa: CASSGQPNTEAFF
CDR3nt: TGTGCCAGCAGTGGGCAGCCAAACACTGAAGCTTTCTTT

j_gene: TRBJ1-1
len: 14
abundance: NA
v_gene: TRBV14
d_gene: NA
CDR3aa: CASSQLGLVTEAFF
CDR3nt: TGTGCCAGCAGCCAACTAGGGCTGGTGACTGAAGCTTTCTTT

j_gene: TRBJ2-5
len: 16
abundance: NA
v_gene: TRBV6-1
d_gene: TRBD2
CDR3aa: CASSPRVSGRKETQYF
CDR3nt: TGTGCCAGCAGCCCTAGGGTTAGCGGGAGAAAAGAGACCCAGTACTTC

j_gene: TRBJ2-2
len: 12
abundance: few
v_gene: TRBV12-3/TRBV12-4
d_gene: NA
CDR3aa: CASSYSPGELFF
CDR3nt: TGTGCCAGCAGTTATTCTCCGGGGGAGCTGTTTTTT

j_gene: TRBJ1-3
len: 11
abundance: few
v_gene: TRBV29-1
d_gene: NA
CDR3aa: CSVYSGNTIYF
CDR3nt: TGCAGCGTGTACTCTGGAAACACCATATATTTT

j_gene: TRBJ1-6
len: 13
abundance: NA
v_gene: TRBV12-3/TRBV12-4
d_gene: NA
CDR3aa: CASSRPSNSPLHF
CDR3nt: TGTGCCAGCAGCCGACCCAGCAATTCACCCCTCCACTTT

j_gene: TRBJ2-6
len: 16
abundance: NA
v_gene: TRBV7-6
d_gene: NA
CDR3aa: CASSLGQGTGANVLTF
CDR3nt: TGTGCCAGCAGCTTAGGGCAGGGTACTGGGGCCAACGTCCTGACTTTC

j_gene: TRBJ2-5
len: 12
abundance: few
v_gene: TRBV7-9
d_gene: NA
CDR3aa: CASSLISETQYF
CDR3nt: TGTGCCAGCAGCCTCATCTCGGAGACCCAGTACTTC

j_gene: TRBJ1-1
len: 13
abundance: many
v_gene: TRBV6-5
d_gene: NA
CDR3aa: CASRRTGVTEAFF
CDR3nt: TGTGCCAGTCGGAGGACTGGGGTCACTGAAGCTTTCTTT

j_gene: TRBJ2-3
len: 13
abundance: few
v_gene: TRBV29-1
d_gene: NA
CDR3aa: CSVEGRLTDTQYF
CDR3nt: TGCAGCGTTGAGGGCAGGCTTACAGATACGCAGTATTTT

j_gene: TRBJ2-5
len: 15
abundance: NA
v_gene: TRBV4-2
d_gene: NA
CDR3aa: CASSQEWEVQETQYF
CDR3nt: TGTGCCAGCAGCCAAGAGTGGGAGGTCCAAGAGACCCAGTACTTC

j_gene: TRBJ2-5
len: 16
abundance: NA
v_gene: TRBV6-2/TRBV6-3
d_gene: NA
CDR3aa: CASSPFREREIETQYF
CDR3nt: TGTGCCAGCAGCCCATTCCGGGAGCGAGAGATAGAGACCCAGTACTTC

j_gene: TRBJ2-7
len: 12
abundance: NA
v_gene: TRBV15
d_gene: NA
CDR3aa: CATSKPPYEQYF
CDR3nt: TGTGCCACCAGCAAACCTCCCTACGAGCAGTACTTC

j_gene: TRBJ2-1
len: 15
abundance: NA
v_gene: TRBV15
d_gene: NA
CDR3aa: CATGGRGGGYNEQFF
CDR3nt: TGTGCCACGGGGGGCAGGGGAGGTGGATACAATGAGCAGTTCTTC

j_gene: TRBJ2-7
len: 14
abundance: NA
v_gene: TRBV3-1
d_gene: NA
CDR3aa: CASSQGRGNYEQYF
CDR3nt: TGTGCCAGCAGCCAAGGACGGGGAAACTACGAGCAGTACTTC

j_gene: TRBJ2-5
len: 15
abundance: NA
v_gene: TRBV27
d_gene: NA
CDR3aa: CASSPGTVKGETQYF
CDR3nt: TGTGCCAGCAGTCCCGGGACGGTTAAAGGAGAGACCCAGTACTTC

j_gene: TRBJ1-1
len: 13
abundance: NA
v_gene: TRBV7-2
d_gene: TRBD1
CDR3aa: CASSLGSDRDAFF
CDR3nt: TGTGCCAGCAGCTTAGGATCGGACAGGGACGCTTTCTTT

j_gene: TRBJ1-3
len: 15
abundance: NA
v_gene: TRBV12-3/TRBV12-4
d_gene: TRBD1
CDR3aa: CASSLDRISGNTIYF
CDR3nt: TGTGCCAGCAGTCTGGACAGGATCTCTGGAAACACCATATATTTT

j_gene: TRBJ1-1
len: 13
abundance: NA
v_gene: TRBV29-1
d_gene: NA
CDR3aa: CSAERRMDTEAFF
CDR3nt: TGCAGCGCGGAACGAAGGATGGACACTGAAGCTTTCTTT

j_gene: TRBJ2-1
len: 13
abundance: NA
v_gene: TRBV4-2
d_gene: NA
CDR3aa: CASRLADYNEQFF
CDR3nt: TGTGCCAGCAGACTCGCGGACTACAATGAGCAGTTCTTC

j_gene: TRBJ2-7
len: 11
abundance: NA
v_gene: TRBV29-1
d_gene: NA
CDR3aa: CSGGTSYEQYF
CDR3nt: TGCAGCGGAGGGACGTCCTACGAGCAGTACTTC

j_gene: TRBJ2-3
len: 16
abundance: NA
v_gene: TRBV5-5
d_gene: TRBD2
CDR3aa: CASSFGGLAGADTQYF
CDR3nt: TGTGCCAGCAGCTTCGGCGGTCTAGCGGGCGCAGATACGCAGTATTTT

j_gene: TRBJ2-2
len: 19
abundance: NA
v_gene: TRBV12-5
d_gene: TRBD2
CDR3aa: CASGFRVAGGPVNTGELFF
CDR3nt: TGTGCTAGTGGTTTCCGGGTAGCGGGGGGCCCAGTTAACACCGGGGAGCTGTTTTTT